Presented here are 8 T cell receptor beta chains from one specimen sequenced in a study of cytomegalovirus exposure and HLA in healthy donors. The PCR used 60 Vbeta and 13 Jbeta primers. The assay was immunoSEQ multiplex PCR, and TCRdb's table has in-frame clones only and misses some. The table lists 110,000 or so clones, 70% to 85% of them singletons. Sequences were obtained from PBMCs. These receptors were taken from a young woman in good health and CMV-seronegative.

The rearrangement links TRBV12-2 to TRBJ2-3; TRBD2 is the table's D call and was not checked against the DNA. TRBV12-2 is noted as a pseudogene. The CDR3 is 16 amino acids. CDR3 bases: TGTGCAAGTCGCCCCGGGGGGGTCTCCCGCACAGATACGCAGTATTTT. Amino acids: CASRPGGVSRTDTQYF.

J is TRBJ2-7 and V is TRBV18; 12 nucleotides align to TRBD2. This CDR3 has 18 amino acids. CDR1 is KGHSH, CDR2 LQKENI, per germline. V lost 1 base, J lost 4 bases, and 11 bases stayed unmatched. This CDR3 reads CASSPRLAGGPLGYEQYF. As DNA, the CDR3 is TGTGCCAGCTCACCACGGCTAGCGGGAGGGCCTTTGGGGTACGAGCAGTACTTC.

The chain couples TRBV28 to TRBJ1-1; D is possibly TRBD1 (5 bases). The CDR3 sequence is 15 residues long. Trimming took 2 bases from V and 4 from J, leaving 14 bases between them. Germline values: CDR1 MDHEN, CDR2 SYDVKM. The CDR3 DNA reads TGTGCCAGCAGTTTAGTGCCAGGGAGGGCCACTGAAGCTTTCTTT. Its protein product is CASSLVPGRATEAFF.

This chain links TRBV9 with TRBJ1-2; 7 bases are shared with TRBD1. Germline V lookup: CDR1 SGDLS, CDR2 YYNGEE. The CDR3 covers 12 residues. V lost 3 bases and J lost 7; bases outside the gene matches: 3. The CDR3 nucleotides read TGTGCCAGCAGCGGACAGGGTGCTGGCTACACCTTC. Residues: CASSGQGAGYTF.

This chain joins TRBV29-1 and TRBJ2-4; TRBD2 matches 8 bases. This CDR3 region has 13 residues. Germline V gives CDR1 SQVTM, CDR2 ANQGSEA. Losses at the gene ends were 6 bases for V and 2 bases for J; bases not matched to a gene: 3. CDR3: CSVRGGSKNIQYF. The DNA for the CDR3 is TGCAGCGTCCGGGGGGGGTCCAAAAACATTCAGTACTTC.

This clone was observed a few times. The CDR3 region has the DNA TGTGCCAGTACCTATTCGGGACTTCCCACAGATACGCAGTATTTT. Protein: CASTYSGLPTDTQYF. V and J are TRBV19 and TRBJ2-3; D is perhaps TRBD2 (6 bases). The CDR3 extends over 15 amino acids. V lost 7 bases, J lost 2 bases, and 16 bases lay in between. The germline V gene has CDR1 LNHDA and CDR2 SQIVND (reference sequence).

This chain links TRBV10-3 with TRBJ2-5; the D gene is possibly TRBD1 (5 bases). There are 11 residues in the CDR3. Trimming removed 10 bases from V and 5 bases from J, with 11 bases in between. From germline, CDR1 is ENHRY and CDR2 SYGVKD. Here the CDR3 reads CATNAGETQYF. CDR3 nucleotides: TGTGCCACCAATGCAGGGGAGACCCAGTACTTC.

The CDR3 DNA reads TGTGCCAGCAGCTTATATTGGGCAACCCTTTTGCGTTACGAGCAGTACTTC. This encodes CASSLYWATLLRYEQYF. The chain is built from TRBV5-8 and TRBJ2-7; unclear D gene. The V and J ends lost 2 bases and 4 bases respectively, with 22 bases between them. CDR1 is SGHTS, CDR2 YDEGEE, per germline. The CDR3 has 17 residues.